This T cell receptor (beta chain) came from a study of beta chain features in type 1 diabetes. As for the study in general: Researchers looked at about 110 million sorted cells across all samples. Study observations and caveats: There were fewer insertions and more deletions at the VDJ junctions of type 1 diabetes patients.

The germline V gene has CDR1 MGHRA and CDR2 YSYEKL. The CDR3 contains 16 residues. Trimming left V 3 bases short and J 7 bases short, with 21 bases between. On this clone: What it recognizes is unknown.

Isolated RNA was reverse transcribed in full, so expressed TCRB transcripts were sequenced. The table came from immunoSEQ multiplex PCR; TCRdb's copy has only in-frame clones and leaves some out. The table records a few hundred thousand clones, more than 9% of them present only once. Every donor provided one heparinised blood draw, which averaged about 110 mL. CD4+ cells of the naive, central memory, regulatory and stem cell-like memory types were sorted via CD45RO/CCR7/CD25/CD127/CD95/CD27. This clonotype originated in a woman aged 18 to 35 in good health. The J gene is TRBJ1-2, the V gene TRBV4-1; a weak D match, TRBD1 (6 bases). Sequenced: naive CD4+ T cells from blood. CDR3 DNA: TGCGCCAGCAGCCAGACAGGCGGGGGCGCGGCGGTTGGCTACACCTTC. This translates into CASSQTGGGAAVGYTF.